This T cell receptor beta chain was retrieved from a study of blood T cells in healthy people across ages. Study results and limitations: Relative to aged donors, long-lived donors carried more naive CD4+ cells and displayed higher diversity.

V dropped 5 bases and J dropped 7 bases, with 17 bases sitting between them. The CDR3 spans 14 residues. At least ten counts were recorded for this clonotype. Its target is unknown. Combining a sample-barcoded 5' primer with a J-beta primer mix, a second PCR ran for roughly 6 to 12 cycles. Each cDNA was tagged by a template-switch adaptor containing 12 random nucleotides. One entry per CDR3 protein, called by TCRdb with MiXCR from the 5' RACE reads. The profile covers approximately 800,000 distinct CDR3 sequences, with around 34% appearing a single time and 10% to 15% taken by the ten largest. The sample taken for sequencing was blood. V gene TRBV12-3 or TRBV12-4 combines with J gene TRBJ1-1, with D perhaps matching TRBD1 (6 bases). This TCR was recovered from a man between 18 and 35 years old in good health. Here the CDR3 reads CASSPEGGSREAFF. CDR3 bases: TGTGCCAGCAGTCCCGAGGGGGGATCCCGTGAAGCTTTCTTT.